The rows below give T cell receptor beta chains drawn from one sample of a study of PD-1 blockade in mismatch repair-deficient tumors. The assay was immunoSEQ multiplex PCR, and TCRdb's table has in-frame clones only and misses some. The sample carries under 95,000 clones, 80% to 90% recorded once. Sequenced here: peripheral blood, sampled 44 weeks after starting pembrolizumab. The receptors stem from an adult with mismatch repair-deficient cancer. The CDR3 runs from the conserved cysteine through the conserved F or W. The D gene is left open where the match is weak. Only part of the rows carry a size: once, few, many, or a class if the clone is expanded.

D gene	clone size	V gene	J gene	CDR3 DNA	CDR3 protein
TRBD2	.	TRBV19	TRBJ2-1	TGTGCCAGTAGTATTTCGGGCGGGAGCCGGGGCAATGAGCAGTTCTTC	CASSISGGSRGNEQFF
.	.	TRBV11-1	TRBJ2-3	TGTGCCAGCAGCTTAGAGGACACCTATACGCAGTATTTT	CASSLEDTYTQYF
.	.	TRBV10-1	TRBJ2-1	TGCGCCAGCAGCCAGAAGGCTTTCAATGAGCAGTTCTTC	CASSQKAFNEQFF
.	few	TRBV9	TRBJ2-3	TGTGCCAGCAGCGTCTTCGGGCGCACAGATACGCAGTATTTT	CASSVFGRTDTQYF
.	.	TRBV15	TRBJ2-1	TGTGCCACCAGCATCAACCTCTGGGGTGAGCAGTTCTTC	CATSINLWGEQFF
TRBD1	.	TRBV15	TRBJ2-7	TGTGCCACCAGCCTACGGACAGGGGGAACCTACGAGCAGTACTTC	CATSLRTGGTYEQYF
.	.	TRBV19	TRBJ1-1	TGTGCCAGTAGATACCAACAGGAGGTGAACACTGAAGCTTTCTTT	CASRYQQEVNTEAFF
TRBD2	.	TRBV6-5	TRBJ2-1	TGTGCCAGCAGTTACCAGACTAGCGGCTCCTACAATGAGCAGTTCTTC	CASSYQTSGSYNEQFF
.	few	TRBV5-1	TRBJ2-7	TGCGCCAGCAGCTTGATCGGGGAGCAGTACTTC	CASSLIGEQYF
TRBD2	once	TRBV28	TRBJ2-1	TGTGCCAGCAGTTTAAGTAGCGGGAGGGCCAATGAGCAGTTCTTC	CASSLSSGRANEQFF
TRBD1	many	TRBV7-3	TRBJ2-7	TGTGCCAGCAGCCCGGACAGGGGGCTGGGGGGTGAGCAGTACTTC	CASSPDRGLGGEQYF
TRBD2	.	TRBV6-6	TRBJ2-3	TGTGCCAGCAGTTACTCGAGGGAGGGCCGGGCAGATACGCAGTATTTT	CASSYSREGRADTQYF
.	.	TRBV6-6	TRBJ2-2	TGTGCCAGCAGTTCCCTTCCCGCCGGGGAGCTGTTTTTT	CASSSLPAGELFF
.	.	TRBV18	TRBJ2-5	TGTGCCAGCTCACCACCCTGGACTAACCAAGAGACCCAGTACTTC	CASSPPWTNQETQYF
TRBD2	once	TRBV7-7	TRBJ2-3	TGTGCCAGCAGCCGGACTAGCGGGAGTCCTCGCACAGATACGCAGTATTTT	CASSRTSGSPRTDTQYF
TRBD2	few	TRBV30	TRBJ2-1	TGTGCCGCCCGGACTAGCGGGGGGAATGAGCAGTTCTTC	CAARTSGGNEQFF
.	.	TRBV6-5	TRBJ2-2	TGTGCCAGCAGTTATTCAATTACCGGGGAGCTGTTTTTT	CASSYSITGELFF
.	once	TRBV11-1	TRBJ1-1	TGTGCCAGCAGCTTAGGTGCGGGGCCTACTGAAGCTTTCTTT	CASSLGAGPTEAFF
.	.	TRBV27	TRBJ2-1	TGTGCCAGCAGTTTATCCAGGGGGGGCATGCAGTTCTTC	CASSLSRGGMQFF
.	.	TRBV11-3	TRBJ2-7	TGTGCCAGCAGCGTGAGACTCTCCTACGAGCAGTACTTC	CASSVRLSYEQYF
.	.	TRBV5-1	TRBJ1-2	TGCGCCAGCAGCTTAGGAGGGGAGTATGGCTACACCTTC	CASSLGGEYGYTF
.	once	TRBV2	TRBJ2-1	TGTGCCAGCAGTGAAGGGGTCCCATATAATGAGCAGTTCTTC	CASSEGVPYNEQFF
.	.	TRBV10-3	TRBJ2-3	TGTGCCATCAGTACAGACGATGTGCCAGATACGCAGTATTTT	CAISTDDVPDTQYF
.	.	TRBV5-4	TRBJ1-2	.	CASSLDSAPGGYTF
.	.	TRBV19	TRBJ1-1	TGTGCCAGTAGTATGACGGGCACCCGCAAGAACACTGAAGCTTTCTTT	CASSMTGTRKNTEAFF
.	once	TRBV7-3	TRBJ2-1	TGTGCCAGCAGCTTGGGGGGAGCGAACTACAATGAGCAGTTCTTC	CASSLGGANYNEQFF
.	.	TRBV9	TRBJ1-5	TGTGCCCCTCGCCGAGGACAGAGAAATCAGCCCCAGCATTTT	CAPRRGQRNQPQHF
TRBD1	.	TRBV7-8	TRBJ1-2	TGTGCCAGCAGCTCTACCTGGACAGGGGAAGGCTATGGCTACACCTTC	CASSSTWTGEGYGYTF
.	few	TRBV18	TRBJ2-3	TGTGCCAGCTCAAGGGGCCCAAGGGGACTTCACACAGATACGCAGTATTTT	CASSRGPRGLHTDTQYF
.	.	TRBV9	TRBJ2-7	TGTGCCAGCAGCGTAGGAAGGGGAGATTTTTACGAGCAGTACTTC	CASSVGRGDFYEQYF
.	.	TRBV2	TRBJ2-3	TGTGCCAGCCAGTGGGGCAGCAGCACAGATACGCAGTATTTT	CASQWGSSTDTQYF
TRBD2	.	TRBV11-2	TRBJ2-2	TGTGCCAGCAGCTATAGCGGGATGAACACCGGGGAGCTGTTTTTT	CASSYSGMNTGELFF
TRBD2	.	TRBV11-2	TRBJ2-5	TGTGCCAGCAGCCCCTGGACTAGGGGAGAGACCCAGTACTTC	CASSPWTRGETQYF
.	.	TRBV12-5	TRBJ1-1	TGTGCTAGTGGTTTGGTAGGGGATTTGGCAACCGAAGCTTTCTTT	CASGLVGDLATEAFF
.	.	TRBV11-1	TRBJ2-5	TGTGCCAGCAGCCAGACTAGACAAGAGACCCAGTACTTC	CASSQTRQETQYF
.	.	TRBV29-1	TRBJ2-1	TGCAGCGTTGAACCGGGCACTAGAGGCATTTACAATGAGCAGTTCTTC	CSVEPGTRGIYNEQFF
.	.	TRBV6-1	TRBJ1-2	TGTGCCAGCAGGTCATCGGGGGGCGCATATGGCTACACCTTC	CASRSSGGAYGYTF
TRBD2	.	TRBV5-4	TRBJ2-1	TGTGCCAGCAGCTTGGAGTCTAGCGGGAGGTATGAGCAGTTCTTC	CASSLESSGRYEQFF